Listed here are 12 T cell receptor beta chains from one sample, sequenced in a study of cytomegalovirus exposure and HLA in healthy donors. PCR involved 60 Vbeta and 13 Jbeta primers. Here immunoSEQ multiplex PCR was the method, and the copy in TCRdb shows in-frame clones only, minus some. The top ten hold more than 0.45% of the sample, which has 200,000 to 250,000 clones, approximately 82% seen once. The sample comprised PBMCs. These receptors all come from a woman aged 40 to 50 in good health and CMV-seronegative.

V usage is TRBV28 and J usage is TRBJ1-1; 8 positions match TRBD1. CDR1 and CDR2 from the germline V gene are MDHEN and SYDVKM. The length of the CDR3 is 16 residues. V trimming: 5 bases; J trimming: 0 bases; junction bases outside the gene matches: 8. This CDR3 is CASSPRQGLMNTEAFF. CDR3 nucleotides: TGTGCCAGCAGTCCCCGACAGGGGCTGATGAACACTGAAGCTTTCTTT.

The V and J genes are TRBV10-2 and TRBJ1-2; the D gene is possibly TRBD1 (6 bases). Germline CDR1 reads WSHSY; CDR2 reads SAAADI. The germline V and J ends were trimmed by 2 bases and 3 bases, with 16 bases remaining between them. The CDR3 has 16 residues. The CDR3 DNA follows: TGCGCCAGCAGTGAGAGGGGGGGAGGGGAGGACTATGGCTACACCTTC. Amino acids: CASSERGGGEDYGYTF.

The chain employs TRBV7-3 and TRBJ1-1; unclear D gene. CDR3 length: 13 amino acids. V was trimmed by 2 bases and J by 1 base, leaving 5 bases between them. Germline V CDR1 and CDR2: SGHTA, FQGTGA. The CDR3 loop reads CASSLFQNTEAFF. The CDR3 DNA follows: TGTGCCAGCAGCTTATTTCAGAACACTGAAGCTTTCTTT.

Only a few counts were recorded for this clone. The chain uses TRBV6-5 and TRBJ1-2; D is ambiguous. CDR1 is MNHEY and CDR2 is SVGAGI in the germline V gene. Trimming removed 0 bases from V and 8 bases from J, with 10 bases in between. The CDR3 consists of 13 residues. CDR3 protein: CASSYSGAEGYTF. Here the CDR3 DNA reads TGTGCCAGCAGTTACTCGGGCGCTGAGGGCTACACCTTC.

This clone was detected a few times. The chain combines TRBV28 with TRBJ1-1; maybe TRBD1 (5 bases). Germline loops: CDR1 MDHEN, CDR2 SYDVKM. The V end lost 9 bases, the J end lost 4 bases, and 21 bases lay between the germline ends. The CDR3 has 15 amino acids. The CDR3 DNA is TGTGCCAGTGGGACTCCCTTTAGCGCTGGCACTGAAGCTTTCTTT. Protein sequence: CASGTPFSAGTEAFF. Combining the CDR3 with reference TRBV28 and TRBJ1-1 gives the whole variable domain DVKVTQSSRYLVKRTGEKVFLECVQDMDHENMFWYRQDPGLGLRLIYFSYDVKMKEKGDIPEGYSVSREKKERFSLILESASTNQTSMYLCASGTPFSAGTEAFFGQGTRLTVV.

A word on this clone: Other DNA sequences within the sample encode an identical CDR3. The CDR3 loop is CASSLNPGDTEAFF. The CDR3 region has the DNA TGTGCCAGCAGCTTAAATCCAGGTGACACTGAAGCTTTCTTT. This rearrangement joins TRBV7-3 to TRBJ1-1; no clear D. The CDR3 is made up of 14 amino acids. Looked up from germline, CDR1 is SGHTA and CDR2 is FQGTGA. Between the trimmed V and J ends, which lost 1 base and 3 bases, there was a span of 9 bases.

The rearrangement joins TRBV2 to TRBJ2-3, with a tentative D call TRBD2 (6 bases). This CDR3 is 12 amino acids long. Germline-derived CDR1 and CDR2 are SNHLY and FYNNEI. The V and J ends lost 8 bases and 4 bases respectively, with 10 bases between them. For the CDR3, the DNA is TGTGCCAGCTTGGGACTCGCAGATACGCAGTATTTT. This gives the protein CASLGLADTQYF.

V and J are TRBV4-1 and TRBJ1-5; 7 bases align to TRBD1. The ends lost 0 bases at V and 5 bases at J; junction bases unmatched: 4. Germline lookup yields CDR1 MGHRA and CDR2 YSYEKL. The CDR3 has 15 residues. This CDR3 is CASSQEQGPHQPQHF. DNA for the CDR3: TGCGCCAGCAGCCAAGAACAGGGGCCTCATCAGCCCCAGCATTTT.

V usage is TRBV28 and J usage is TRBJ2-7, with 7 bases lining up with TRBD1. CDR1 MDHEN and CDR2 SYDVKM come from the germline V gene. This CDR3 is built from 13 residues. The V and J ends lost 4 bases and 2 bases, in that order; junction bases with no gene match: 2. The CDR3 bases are TGTGCCAGCAGTTCTGACAGGGCCTACGAGCAGTACTTC. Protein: CASSSDRAYEQYF.

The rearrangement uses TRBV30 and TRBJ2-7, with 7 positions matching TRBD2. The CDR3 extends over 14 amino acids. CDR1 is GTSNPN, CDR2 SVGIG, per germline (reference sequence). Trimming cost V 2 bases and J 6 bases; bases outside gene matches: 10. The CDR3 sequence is CAWSPTGGWSEQYF. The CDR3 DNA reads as TGTGCCTGGAGTCCGACCGGGGGGTGGTCCGAGCAGTACTTC.

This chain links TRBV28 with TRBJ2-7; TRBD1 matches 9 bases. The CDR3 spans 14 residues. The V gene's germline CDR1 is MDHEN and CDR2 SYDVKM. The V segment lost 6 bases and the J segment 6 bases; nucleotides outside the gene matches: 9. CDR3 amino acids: CASSQGTGRPEQYF. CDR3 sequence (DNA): TGTGCCAGCAGCCAGGGGACAGGGAGACCCGAGCAGTACTTC. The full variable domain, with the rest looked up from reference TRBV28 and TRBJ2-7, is DVKVTQSSRYLVKRTGEKVFLECVQDMDHENMFWYRQDPGLGLRLIYFSYDVKMKEKGDIPEGYSVSREKKERFSLILESASTNQTSMYLCASSQGTGRPEQYFGPGTRLTVT.

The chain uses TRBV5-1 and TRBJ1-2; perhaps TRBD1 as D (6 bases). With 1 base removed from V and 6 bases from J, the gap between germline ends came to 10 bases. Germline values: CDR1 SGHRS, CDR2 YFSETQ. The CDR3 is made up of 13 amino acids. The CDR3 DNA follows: TGCGCCAGCAGCTTGCAGGGGAGCGATGGCTACACCTTC. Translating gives CASSLQGSDGYTF. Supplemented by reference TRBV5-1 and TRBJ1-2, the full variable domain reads KAGVTQTPRYLIKTRGQQVTLSCSPISGHRSVSWYQQTPGQGLQFLFEYFSETQRNKGNFPGRFSGRQFSNSRSEMNVSTLELGDSALYLCASSLQGSDGYTFGSGTRLTVV.